Following are 14 T cell receptor beta chains from one sample sequenced in a study of T cell changes during pregnancy in multiple sclerosis. Profiling relied on immunoSEQ multiplex PCR, and the TCRdb table lists in-frame clones only, not all of them. The sample lists about 54,000 clones; around 92% were seen once. The source material was peripheral blood, sampled after pregnancy. The receptors were gathered from a female donor in good health, enrolled as a control in a pregnancy study.

The gene calls are TRBV19 and TRBJ2-5; 11 bases line up with TRBD2. The CDR3 is made up of 16 amino acids. V trimming: 0 bases; J trimming: 5 bases; junction bases outside the gene matches: 5. Germline V gene sequence: CDR1 LNHDA, CDR2 SQIVND (reference sequence). The CDR3 DNA sequence: TGTGCCAGTAGTATAGAGGCTAGCGGGGGGAGGGAGACCCAGTACTTC. Amino acids: CASSIEASGGRETQYF.

The rearrangement uses TRBV7-8 and TRBJ2-7; TRBD1 might be the D (6 bases). The CDR3 totals 14 residues. Looked up from germline, CDR1 is SGHVS and CDR2 is FQNEAQ. Trimming pared 5 bases from V and 6 bases from J, leaving 17 bases between. CDR3 sequence reads: CASSLDRDMGEQYF. CDR3 DNA: TGTGCCAGCAGCCTCGACCGGGACATGGGCGAGCAGTACTTC. Looking up the rest from reference TRBV7-8 and TRBJ2-7 gives the full variable domain: GAGVSQSPRYKVAKRGQDVALRCDPISGHVSLFWYQQALGQGPEFLTYFQNEAQLDKSGLPSDRFFAERPEGSVSTLKIQRTQQEDSAVYLCASSLDRDMGEQYFGPGTRLTVT.

This clone was found a few times. The rearrangement links TRBV19 to TRBJ1-4; D might be TRBD1 (6 bases). This CDR3 spans 15 amino acids. CDR1 is LNHDA and CDR2 is SQIVND in the germline V gene (reference sequence). V was pared by 6 bases and J by 0 bases, with 11 bases between. CDR3 coding DNA: TGTGCCAGTAGGGGCAGGGGTGCAACTAATGAAAAACTGTTTTTT. Protein: CASRGRGATNEKLFF.

The V call is TRBV18, the J call TRBJ2-6, with D possibly TRBD1 on 6 matching bases. The germline V gene has CDR1 KGHSH and CDR2 LQKENI. V lost 2 bases and J 4 bases, leaving 12 bases between the germline ends. This CDR3 spans 16 amino acids. The CDR3 DNA reads TGTGCCAGCTCACCAAACAGGGCGGCAGGGGCCAACGTCCTGACTTTC. Residues: CASSPNRAAGANVLTF.

The V and J genes are TRBV13 and TRBJ1-1; D is ambiguous. The CDR3 spans 14 residues. Trimming cost V 5 bases and J 1 base, with 11 bases left between them. CDR1 is PRHDT, CDR2 FYEKMQ, per germline (reference sequence). The CDR3 DNA follows: TGTGCCAGCAGCCCCAACGGGAGGAACACTGAAGCTTTCTTT. Translating gives CASSPNGRNTEAFF.

The chain couples TRBV6-5 to TRBJ2-7; tentative D call: TRBD1 (5 bases). CDR1 and CDR2 from the germline V gene are MNHEY and SVGAGI. Trimming left V 8 bases short and J 2 bases short, with 13 bases between. The CDR3 is 13 residues long. The CDR3 DNA sequence: TGTGCCAGCGTAGGGGAAGCGACCTACGAGCAGTACTTC. Protein product: CASVGEATYEQYF.

The gene calls are TRBV6-6 and TRBJ1-4; 7 bases align to TRBD1. There are 15 residues in the CDR3. Germline loops: CDR1 MNHNY, CDR2 SVGAGI (reference sequence). Unmatched junction bases numbered 11, after V lost 9 bases and J lost 4 bases. The DNA of the CDR3 is TGTGCCAGGCACAGGGGACGGGCTTATAATGAAAAACTGTTTTTT. Translated: CARHRGRAYNEKLFF.

This clone was seen a single time. This rearrangement joins TRBV15 to TRBJ1-1; 9 bases fit TRBD1. In germline, CDR1 is LNHNV, CDR2 YYDKDF (reference sequence). Trimming at V came to 3 bases and at J to 1 base, leaving 3 bases not matched to a gene. The length of the CDR3 is 15 residues. In DNA form, the CDR3 reads TGTGCCACCAGCAGCCAGACAGGGGGGAACACTGAAGCTTTCTTT. Amino acid sequence: CATSSQTGGNTEAFF.

V is TRBV5-6 and J is TRBJ2-5, with 9 bases identical to TRBD2. This CDR3 region has 14 residues. J lost 3 bases, V lost 2 bases, and 2 bases had no gene match. Germline loops: CDR1 SGHDT, CDR2 YYEEEE. The CDR3 DNA sequence: TGTGCCAGCAGCTTCCCTAGCGGGGAAGAGACCCAGTACTTC. Translated: CASSFPSGEETQYF.

The chain uses TRBV7-2 and TRBJ1-4, with 7 bases lining up with TRBD1. CDR1 SGHTA and CDR2 FQGNSA come from the germline V gene. V trimming: 2 bases; J trimming: 5 bases; junction bases outside the gene matches: 11. The CDR3 spans 17 residues. The CDR3 region is CASSLNSRGQPNEKLFF. The CDR3 DNA reads TGTGCCAGCAGCTTAAATAGTCGGGGACAGCCAAATGAAAAACTGTTTTTT.

The chain joins TRBV19 to TRBJ1-2; weak D call: TRBD1 (5 bases). Trimming removed 7 bases at V and 4 bases at J, with 16 bases between. CDR1 is LNHDA and CDR2 is SQIVND in the germline V gene (reference sequence). The CDR3 length is 14 residues. The CDR3 nucleotides read TGTGCCAGTACCCTAACGGGGGGTGCCTATGGCTACACCTTC. It translates to CASTLTGGAYGYTF.

This clone was recorded once. The chain's CDR3 is CASSEQGPYNEQFF. The DNA for the CDR3 is TGTGCCAGCAGTGAACAGGGGCCGTACAATGAGCAGTTCTTC. The rearrangement uses TRBV2 and TRBJ2-1, with D possibly matching TRBD1 (6 bases). The CDR3 extends over 14 amino acids. V dropped 2 bases and J dropped 4 bases, with 9 bases sitting between them. Germline loops: CDR1 SNHLY, CDR2 FYNNEI. The full variable domain, in which reference TRBV2 and TRBJ2-1 provide the parts outside the CDR3, is EPEVTQTPSHQVTQMGQEVILRCVPISNHLYFYWYRQILGQKVEFLVSFYNNEISEKSEIFDDQFSVERPDGSNFTLKIRSTKLEDSAMYFCASSEQGPYNEQFFGPGTRLTVL.

V is TRBV7-8 and J is TRBJ2-1, with a possible D match to TRBD1 (6 bases). The CDR3 runs 16 residues. Deletions cut 4 bases from V and 6 bases from J, with 19 bases between. Germline CDR1 and CDR2: SGHVS and FQNEAQ. For the CDR3, the DNA is TGTGCCAGCAGCTCGGAAACCCAGGACAGACGCAATGAGCAGTTCTTC. Protein: CASSSETQDRRNEQFF.

The V gene is TRBV4-3, the J gene TRBJ2-5, with 14 bases identical to TRBD2. The CDR3 length is 17 residues. V trimming: 2 bases; J trimming: 4 bases; junction bases outside the gene matches: 6. Germline CDR1 is LGHNA and CDR2 is YSLEER. This CDR3 reads CASSQLPGLAGVETQYF. CDR3 nucleotide sequence: TGCGCCAGCAGCCAACTACCGGGACTAGCGGGAGTAGAGACCCAGTACTTC.